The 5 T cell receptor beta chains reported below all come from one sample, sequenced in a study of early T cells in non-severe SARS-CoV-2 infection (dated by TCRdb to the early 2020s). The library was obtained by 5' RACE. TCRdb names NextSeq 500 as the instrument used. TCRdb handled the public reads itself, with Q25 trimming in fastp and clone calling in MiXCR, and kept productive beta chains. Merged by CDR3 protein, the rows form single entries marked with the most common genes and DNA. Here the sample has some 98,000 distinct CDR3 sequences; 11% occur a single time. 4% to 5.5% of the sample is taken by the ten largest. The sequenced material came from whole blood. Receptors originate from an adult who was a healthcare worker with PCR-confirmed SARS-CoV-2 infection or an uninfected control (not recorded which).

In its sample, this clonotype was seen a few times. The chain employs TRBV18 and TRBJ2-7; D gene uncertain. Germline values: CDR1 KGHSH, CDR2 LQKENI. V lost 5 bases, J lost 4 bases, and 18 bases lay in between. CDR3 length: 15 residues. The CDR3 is CASSANYLQTYEQYF. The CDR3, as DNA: TGTGCCAGCTCAGCAAACTACCTTCAAACGTACGAGCAGTACTTC.

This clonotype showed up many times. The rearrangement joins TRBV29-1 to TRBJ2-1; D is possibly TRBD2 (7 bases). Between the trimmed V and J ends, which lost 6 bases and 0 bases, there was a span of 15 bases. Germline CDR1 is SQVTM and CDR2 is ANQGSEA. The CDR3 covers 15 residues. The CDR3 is CSVSRGGSSYNEQFF. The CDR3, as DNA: TGCAGCGTCTCCAGGGGCGGGAGCTCCTACAATGAGCAGTTCTTC.

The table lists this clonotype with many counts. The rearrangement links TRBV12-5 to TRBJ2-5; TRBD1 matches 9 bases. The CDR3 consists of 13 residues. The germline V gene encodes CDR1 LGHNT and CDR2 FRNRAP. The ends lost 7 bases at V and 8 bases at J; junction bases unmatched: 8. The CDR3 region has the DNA TGTGCTAGTGCCCTGCGGGACAGGGAAACCCAGTACTTC. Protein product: CASALRDRETQYF.

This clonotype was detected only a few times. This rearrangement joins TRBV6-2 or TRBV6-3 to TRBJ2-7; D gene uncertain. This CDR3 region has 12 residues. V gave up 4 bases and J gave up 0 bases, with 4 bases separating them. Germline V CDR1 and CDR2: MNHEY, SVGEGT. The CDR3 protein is CASSSVSYEQYF. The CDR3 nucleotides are TGTGCCAGCAGTTCAGTCTCCTACGAGCAGTACTTC.

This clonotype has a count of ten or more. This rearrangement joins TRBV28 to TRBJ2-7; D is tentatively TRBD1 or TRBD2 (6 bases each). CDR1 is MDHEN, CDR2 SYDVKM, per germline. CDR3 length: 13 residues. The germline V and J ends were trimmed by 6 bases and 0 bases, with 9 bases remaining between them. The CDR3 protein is CASSGGHSYEQYF. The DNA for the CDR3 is TGTGCCAGCAGCGGGGGCCACTCCTACGAGCAGTACTTC.